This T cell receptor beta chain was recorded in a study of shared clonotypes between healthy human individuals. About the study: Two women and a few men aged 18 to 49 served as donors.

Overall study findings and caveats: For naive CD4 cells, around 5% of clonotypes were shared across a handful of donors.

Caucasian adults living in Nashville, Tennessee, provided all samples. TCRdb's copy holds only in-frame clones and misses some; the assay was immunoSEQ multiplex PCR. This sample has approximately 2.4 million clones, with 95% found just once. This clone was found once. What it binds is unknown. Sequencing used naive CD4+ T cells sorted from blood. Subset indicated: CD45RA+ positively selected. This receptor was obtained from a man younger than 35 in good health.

The CDR3 DNA sequence: TGTGCCAGCAGTGAAGGGGAAAGGGGCGGGGAGCTGTTTTTT. Residues: CASSEGERGGELFF. The chain links TRBV6-1 to TRBJ2-2; possibly TRBD1 for D (5 bases). Deletions cut 1 base from V and 7 bases from J, with 10 bases between. Germline lookup yields CDR1 MNHNS and CDR2 SASEGT. There are 14 residues in the CDR3.